This T cell receptor (beta chain) came from a study of response to subunit inactivated influenza vaccine. MiXCR was run by TCRdb on the RT-PCR reads, yielding one entry per CDR3 protein. The table lists about 240,000 distinct CDR3 sequences, 12% of them singletons. The CDR3 is 14 residues long. In germline, CDR1 is DFQATT, CDR2 SNEGSKA (reference sequence). Trimming pared 0 bases from V and 9 bases from J, leaving 18 bases between. This clonotype was seen at least ten times. The genes are TRBV20-1 and TRBJ2-7, with D possibly TRBD2 on 5 matching bases. The TCR was taken from a man in his fifties or sixties who received an inactivated influenza vaccine. The source was non-naive T cells sorted from PBMCs, collected 14 days before vaccination. The CDR3 loop is CSAREETTPRGQYF. The CDR3, as DNA: TGCAGTGCTAGAGAGGAGACCACCCCCCGGGGGCAGTACTTC.